Reported below is one T cell receptor (beta chain). As processed by the authors: Reference gene primer amplification gave estimated nucleated cell counts. The data were produced by immunoSEQ multiplex PCR, yet TCRdb's version contains in-frame clones alone and is incomplete. V, J and clone size are taken as reported in that table, and D and trimming were inferred from the DNA itself. The repertoire holds around 290,000 clones, with roughly 90% as singletons. This sample is part of a study of blood T cell repertoires in COVID-19. Overall study context: Samples taken during acute and convalescent COVID-19 were collected in the United States, Italy and Spain.

The CDR3 is 15 amino acids. Trimming stripped 8 bases from V and 0 bases from J, with 14 bases between. Germline CDR1 reads MNHNY; CDR2 reads SVGAGI (reference sequence). This clonotype originated in a woman in her 70s with COVID-19, enrolled during active disease. The chain is built from TRBV6-6 and TRBJ1-3; D possibly corresponds to TRBD1 (5 bases). Specimen: peripheral blood. The DNA for the CDR3 is TGTGCCAGCTATACCGGCGACAGCTCTGGAAACACCATATATTTT. It specifies CASYTGDSSGNTIYF.